This TCR beta chain was recorded in a study of Ad26.COV2.S vaccination and SARS-CoV-2 variants. Study information: By the intramuscular route, Ad26.COV2.S was given once, or twice 56 days apart.

Between the trimmed V and J ends, which lost 3 bases and 0 bases, there was a span of 8 bases. CDR3 length: 15 amino acids. Germline CDR1 reads KGHDR; CDR2 reads SFDVKD. Treatment here: 19 received Ad26.COV2.S at low or high dose, single or two shots; roughly five received placebo; per-sample allocation not given. The samples date from day 63 after the first vaccine or placebo injection. This clone was recorded only once. Produced via immunoSEQ multiplex PCR; TCRdb's table is partial and in-frame only. The data show 300,000 to 400,000 clones, approximately 84% seen once. The chain employs TRBV24-1 and TRBJ1-3; D remains ambiguous. The source was peripheral blood, collected in a trial of Ad26.COV2.S vaccine versus placebo. This TCR was recovered from a person between 18 and 65 years old who received the Ad26.COV2.S COVID-19 vaccine or a placebo. CDR3 in amino acids: CATSDRRSSGNTIYF. DNA for the CDR3: TGTGCCACCAGTGATCGAAGAAGCTCTGGAAACACCATATATTTT.